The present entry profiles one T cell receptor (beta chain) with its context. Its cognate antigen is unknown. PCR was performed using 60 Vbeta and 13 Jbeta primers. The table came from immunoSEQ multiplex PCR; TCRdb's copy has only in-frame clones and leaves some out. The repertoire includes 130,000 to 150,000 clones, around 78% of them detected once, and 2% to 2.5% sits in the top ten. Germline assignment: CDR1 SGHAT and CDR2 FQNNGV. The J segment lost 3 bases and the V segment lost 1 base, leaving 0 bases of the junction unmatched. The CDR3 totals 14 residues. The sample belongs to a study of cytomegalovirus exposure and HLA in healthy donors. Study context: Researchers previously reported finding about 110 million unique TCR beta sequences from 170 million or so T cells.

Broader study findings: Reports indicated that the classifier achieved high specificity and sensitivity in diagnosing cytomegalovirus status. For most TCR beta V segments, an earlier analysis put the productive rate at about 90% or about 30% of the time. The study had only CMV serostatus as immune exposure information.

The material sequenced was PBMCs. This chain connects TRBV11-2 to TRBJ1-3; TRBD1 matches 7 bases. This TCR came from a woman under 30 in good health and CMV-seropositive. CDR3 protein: CASSLAGGGNTIYF. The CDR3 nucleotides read TGTGCCAGCAGCTTAGCAGGGGGTGGAAACACCATATATTTT.